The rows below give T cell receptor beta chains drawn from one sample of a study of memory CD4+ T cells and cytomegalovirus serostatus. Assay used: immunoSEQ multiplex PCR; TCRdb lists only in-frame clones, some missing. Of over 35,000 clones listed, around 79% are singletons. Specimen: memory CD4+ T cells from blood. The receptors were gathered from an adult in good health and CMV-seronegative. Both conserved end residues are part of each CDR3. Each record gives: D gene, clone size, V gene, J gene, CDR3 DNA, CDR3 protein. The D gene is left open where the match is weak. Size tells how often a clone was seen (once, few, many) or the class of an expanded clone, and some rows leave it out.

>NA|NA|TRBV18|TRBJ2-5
TGTGCCAGCTCACCACTCGGGGTGGAGACCCAGTACTTC
CASSPLGVETQYF
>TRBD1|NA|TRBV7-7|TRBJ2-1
TGTGCTAGCAGCTTAGGGACAGGGGGCCACAATGAGCAGTTCTTC
CASSLGTGGHNEQFF
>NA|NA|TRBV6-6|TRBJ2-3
TGTGCCAGCCTCGGACACATCACAGATACGCAGTATTTT
CASLGHITDTQYF
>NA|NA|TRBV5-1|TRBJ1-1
TGCGCCAGCAGCTTCGACCGGATAGAGAACACTGAAGCTTTCTTT
CASSFDRIENTEAFF
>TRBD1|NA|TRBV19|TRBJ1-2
TGTGCCAGTAGTGCGCAATTGACAGGGTCGGGCTATGGCTACACCTTC
CASSAQLTGSGYGYTF
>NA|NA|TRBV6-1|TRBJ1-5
TGTGCCAGCCGGGGAACAGGGTATAGCAATCAGCCCCAGCATTTT
CASRGTGYSNQPQHF
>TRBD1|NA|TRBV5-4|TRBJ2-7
TGTGCCAGCAGCTTGCCGGGACAGGGTAACGAGCAGTACTTC
CASSLPGQGNEQYF
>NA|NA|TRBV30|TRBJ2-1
TGTGCCTGGAGTAGACTGTGGGATGAGCAGTTCTTC
CAWSRLWDEQFF
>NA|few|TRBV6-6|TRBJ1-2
TGTGCCAGCAGTTACGAGCCGTTTAACTATGGCTACACCTTC
CASSYEPFNYGYTF
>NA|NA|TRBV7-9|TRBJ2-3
TGTGCCAGCAGCCCTGGGGTAGGGAGCACAGATACGCAGTATTTT
CASSPGVGSTDTQYF
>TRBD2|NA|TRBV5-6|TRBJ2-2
TGTGCCAGCAGCTTGGCGTTAGCGGGGGCCGACACCGGGGAGCTGTTTTTT
CASSLALAGADTGELFF
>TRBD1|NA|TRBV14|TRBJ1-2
TGTGCCAGCAGCCAAGTGGACAGGGTAGCCTTC
CASSQVDRVAF
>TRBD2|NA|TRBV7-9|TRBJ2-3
TGTGCCAGCAGCCCGCGGACTAGCGGTTTTTCAGATACGCAGTATTTT
CASSPRTSGFSDTQYF
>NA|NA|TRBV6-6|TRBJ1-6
TGTGCCAGCAGTTGGAGCAGGGCGAAGGATTCACCCCTCCACTTT
CASSWSRAKDSPLHF
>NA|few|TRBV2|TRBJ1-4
TGTGCCAGCAGGGGGCGCGGTAATGAAAAACTGTTTTTT
CASRGRGNEKLFF
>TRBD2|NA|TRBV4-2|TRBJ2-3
TGTGCCAGCAGCCAAGAACCCGCGGGACTAGCGGGGGGGCCCGCCGATACGCAGTATTTT
CASSQEPAGLAGGPADTQYF
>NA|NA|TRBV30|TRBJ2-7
TGTGCCTGGAGTTCTGGACTCCCATCCTACGAGCAGTACTTC
CAWSSGLPSYEQYF
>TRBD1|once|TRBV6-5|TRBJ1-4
TGTGCCAGCAGGCTGACTGACAGGGGGAGAGAAAAACTGTTTTTT
CASRLTDRGREKLFF
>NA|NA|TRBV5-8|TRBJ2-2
TGTGCCAGCAGCTTGGAGGTCAAGGGGACCTACACCGGGGAGCTGTTTTTT
CASSLEVKGTYTGELFF
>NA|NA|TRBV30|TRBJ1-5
TGTGCCTGGAGTAACAGGGCGGGCAATCAGCCCCAGCATTTT
CAWSNRAGNQPQHF
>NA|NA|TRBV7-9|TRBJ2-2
TGTGCCAGCAGCTTAGGTTACAGGGACAATGGGGAGCTGTTTTTT
CASSLGYRDNGELFF
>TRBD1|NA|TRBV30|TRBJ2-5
TGTGCCTGGAACAGGGACAGCCTGACCGAGACCCAGTACTTC
CAWNRDSLTETQYF
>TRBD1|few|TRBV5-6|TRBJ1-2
TGTGCCAGCAGCGGGGAGACAGGGGTTAACTATGGCTACACCTTC
CASSGETGVNYGYTF
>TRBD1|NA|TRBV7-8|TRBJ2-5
TGTGCCAGCAGCTTACGGGACAGGGCAGAGACCCAGTACTTC
CASSLRDRAETQYF
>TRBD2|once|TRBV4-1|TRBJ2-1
TGCGCCAGCAGCCAAGATCAAGCAGCGGGGGGCTACAATGAGCAGTTCTTC
CASSQDQAAGGYNEQFF
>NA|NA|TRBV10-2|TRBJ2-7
TGCGCCAGCAGTGAGTCGGGTCGGACCTACGAGCAGTACTTC
CASSESGRTYEQYF
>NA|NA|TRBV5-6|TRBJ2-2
TGTGCCAGCAGCCGCAACACCGGGGAGCTGTTTTTT
CASSRNTGELFF
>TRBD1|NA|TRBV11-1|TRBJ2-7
TGTGCCAGCAGCCGGGACAGGGGGAACGAGCAGTACTTC
CASSRDRGNEQYF
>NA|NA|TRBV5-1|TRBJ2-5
TGCGCCAGCAGCTCGGGACTTAGCCAAGAGACCCAGTACTTC
CASSSGLSQETQYF
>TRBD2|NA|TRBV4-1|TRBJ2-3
TGCGCCAGCAGCCGTAGGACTAGCTCCCTGCGCACAGATACGCAGTATTTT
CASSRRTSSLRTDTQYF
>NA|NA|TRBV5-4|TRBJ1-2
TGTGCCAGCAGCTCAGACAGGCTCACCACATATGGCTACACCTTC
CASSSDRLTTYGYTF
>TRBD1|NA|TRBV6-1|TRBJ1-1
TGTGCCAGCAGTGATTGGACAGGGACGAACACTGAAGCTTTCTTT
CASSDWTGTNTEAFF
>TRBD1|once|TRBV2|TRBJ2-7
TGTGCCAGCAGCGAGACAGGGGCGAACTCCTACGAGCAGTACTTC
CASSETGANSYEQYF
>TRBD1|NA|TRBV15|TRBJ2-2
TGTGCCACCAGCAGAGGACAGGGGGCGAACACCGGGGAGCTGTTTTTT
CATSRGQGANTGELFF
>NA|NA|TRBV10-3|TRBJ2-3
TGTGCCACCAGGAGACAGGCCACAGATACGCAGTATTTT
CATRRQATDTQYF
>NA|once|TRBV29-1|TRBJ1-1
TGCACGGGCCGCCGGGGGGACACTGAAGCTTTCTTT
CTGRRGDTEAFF
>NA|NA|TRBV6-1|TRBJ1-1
TGTGCCAGCAGTGGCACAGGGTACGGGTCTTTCTTT
CASSGTGYGSFF
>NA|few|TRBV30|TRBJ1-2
TGTGCCTGGAGTTCCGCCCAGGCCTTCTATGGCTACACCTTC
CAWSSAQAFYGYTF
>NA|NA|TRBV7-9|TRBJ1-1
TGTGCCAGCAGCCCGGGGGGCTTCGCGGACACTGAAGCTTTCTTT
CASSPGGFADTEAFF
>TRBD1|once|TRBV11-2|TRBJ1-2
TGTGCCAGCAGCCCGCTTTGGGGGACAGGGGGGAAAAGTGGCTACACCTTC
CASSPLWGTGGKSGYTF
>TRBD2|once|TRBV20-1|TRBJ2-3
TGCAGTGCACTAGCGGCTCATACGCAGTATTTT
CSALAAHTQYF
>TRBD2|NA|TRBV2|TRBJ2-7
TGTGCCAGCAGGGCGCGGGGGGGTTCCTACGAGCAGTACTTC
CASRARGGSYEQYF
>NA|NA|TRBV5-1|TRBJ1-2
TGCGCCAGCAGCTTGGGGACAGTTAACTATGGCTACACCTTC
CASSLGTVNYGYTF
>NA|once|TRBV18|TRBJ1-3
TGTGCCAGCTCAGCTGGCCGGACTGGAAACACCATATATTTT
CASSAGRTGNTIYF
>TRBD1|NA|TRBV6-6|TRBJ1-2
TGTGCCAGCAGTTACGGGGACAGGAACTATGGCTACACCTTC
CASSYGDRNYGYTF
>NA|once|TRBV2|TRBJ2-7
TGTGCCAGCAGCCCTGGGGAGGGACAGACCTACGAGCAGTACTTC
CASSPGEGQTYEQYF